This TCR beta chain was identified during a study of blood T cell repertoires in COVID-19. Original processing notes: Amplification of reference gene primers was used by the study to estimate nucleated cell counts. Sequencing used immunoSEQ multiplex PCR; TCRdb keeps in-frame clones, though not all of them. V, J and clone size are those of that table, while D and trimming were read from the DNA. The sample yields about 270,000 clones, 70% to 90% seen once. Germline CDR1 is SGHAT and CDR2 is FQNNGV. The CDR3 totals 13 residues. Trimming at V came to 9 bases and at J to 3 bases, leaving 7 bases not matched to a gene.

The TCR originated in a woman aged 70-85 years with acute or convalescent COVID-19. V usage is TRBV11-2 and J usage is TRBJ1-1, with 7 bases fitting TRBD1. Sequenced input: peripheral blood. The CDR3 loop is CASGHRGYTEAFF. The CDR3 DNA reads as TGTGCCAGTGGTCACAGGGGCTACACTGAAGCTTTCTTT.